This T cell receptor (beta chain) was sequenced for a study of T cells in Graves' hyperthyroidism and ophthalmopathy. The V gene's germline CDR1 is SGHRS and CDR2 YFSETQ. V gave up 0 bases and J gave up 5 bases, with 11 bases separating them. CDR3 length: 14 residues. The investigators amplified TCR beta CDR3 regions from RNA transcripts. Using the HTBI primer set, a first-round RT-PCR was run on the TCR CDR3. TCRdb reanalysed the multiplex PCR reads using MiXCR and keeps one entry per CDR3 protein. The table lists more than 500,000 distinct CDR3 sequences, 13% to 15% of them singletons. Concerning this clonotype: Its antigen is as yet unknown.

General observations from the study: Among clonotypes expanded in thyroid above 0.001, most were also found in blood.

Material for sequencing was blood. The sequence was collected from a woman aged 40 to 50 with Graves' hyperthyroidism. The J gene is TRBJ1-2, the V gene TRBV5-1; D call uncertain. The CDR3 reads CASSLAGRGYGYTF. Written as DNA, the CDR3 is TGCGCCAGCAGCTTGGCCGGCCGTGGGTATGGCTACACCTTC. Complete variable domain (other parts from reference TRBV5-1 and TRBJ1-2): KAGVTQTPRYLIKTRGQQVTLSCSPISGHRSVSWYQQTPGQGLQFLFEYFSETQRNKGNFPGRFSGRQFSNSRSEMNVSTLELGDSALYLCASSLAGRGYGYTFGSGTRLTVV.